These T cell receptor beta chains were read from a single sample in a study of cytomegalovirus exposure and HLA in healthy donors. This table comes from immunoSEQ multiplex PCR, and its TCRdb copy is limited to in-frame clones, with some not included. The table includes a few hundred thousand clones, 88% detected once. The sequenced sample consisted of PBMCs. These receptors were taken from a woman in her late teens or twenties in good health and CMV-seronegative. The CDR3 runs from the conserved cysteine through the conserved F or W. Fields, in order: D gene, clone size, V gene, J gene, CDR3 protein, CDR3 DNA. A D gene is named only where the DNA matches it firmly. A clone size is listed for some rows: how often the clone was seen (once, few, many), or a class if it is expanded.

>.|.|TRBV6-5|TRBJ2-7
CASRRGGERVNEQYF
TGTGCCAGCAGGCGGGGCGGCGAGCGCGTCAACGAGCAGTACTTC
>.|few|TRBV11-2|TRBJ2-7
CASRALFGGTYEQYF
TGTGCCAGCAGGGCCCTATTCGGCGGAACCTACGAGCAGTACTTC
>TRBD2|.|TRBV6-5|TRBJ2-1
CASRERLAGGSEQFF
TGTGCCAGCAGGGAAAGACTAGCGGGAGGGAGCGAGCAGTTCTTC
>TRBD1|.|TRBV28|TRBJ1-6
CASSTGQGPNSPLHF
TGTGCCAGCAGTACAGGACAGGGCCCTAATTCACCCCTCCACTTT
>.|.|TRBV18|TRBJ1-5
CASSPRDQPQHF
TGTGCCAGCTCACCACGAGATCAGCCCCAGCATTTT
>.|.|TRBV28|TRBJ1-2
CASTQVPTINYGYTF
TGTGCCAGCACCCAGGTTCCCACGATTAACTATGGCTACACCTTC
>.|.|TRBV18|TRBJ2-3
CASSLGGTDTQYF
TGTGCCAGCTCACTCGGGGGCACAGATACGCAGTATTTT
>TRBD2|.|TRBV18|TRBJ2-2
CASSPRGGNTGELFF
TGTGCCAGCTCACCCCGCGGGGGAAACACCGGGGAGCTGTTTTTT
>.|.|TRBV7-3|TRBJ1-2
CASSYTGLNGYTF
TGTGCCAGCAGCTATACAGGGTTGAATGGCTACACCTTC
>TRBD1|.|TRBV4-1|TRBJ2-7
CASSQGDSYYEQYF
TGCGCCAGCAGCCAAGGGGACAGTTACTACGAGCAGTACTTC
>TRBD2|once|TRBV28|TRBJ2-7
CASSLTSETYEQYF
TGTGCCAGCAGTCTGACTAGCGAGACCTACGAGCAGTACTTC
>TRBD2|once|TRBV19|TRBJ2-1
CAYSRGGARVSYNEQFF
TGTGCCTACTCCCGGGGGGGGGCCAGGGTGAGCTACAATGAGCAGTTCTTC
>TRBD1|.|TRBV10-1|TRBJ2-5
CASSGDRTPQETQYF
TGCGCCAGCAGTGGGGACAGGACCCCCCAAGAGACCCAGTACTTC
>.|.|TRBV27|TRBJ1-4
CASSSGHRLGGLFF
TGTGCCAGCAGTTCTGGACACAGACTGGGAGGACTGTTTTTT
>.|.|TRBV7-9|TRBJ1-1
CASSGGGYTEAFF
TGTGCCAGCAGCGGGGGGGGGTACACTGAAGCTTTCTTT
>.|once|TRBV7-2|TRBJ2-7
CASSLAAVYEQYF
TGTGCCAGCAGTCTCGCCGCAGTCTACGAGCAGTACTTC
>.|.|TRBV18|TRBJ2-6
CASSPVVPSGANVLTF
TGTGCCAGCTCGCCGGTCGTCCCCTCTGGGGCCAACGTCCTGACTTTC
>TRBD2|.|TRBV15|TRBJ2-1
CAISGPPGHGEQFF
TGTGCCATTAGCGGGCCCCCCGGCCACGGTGAGCAGTTCTTC
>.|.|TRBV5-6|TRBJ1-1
CASRQINRVPDTEAFF
TGTGCCAGCAGACAGATAAACAGGGTGCCAGACACTGAAGCTTTCTTT
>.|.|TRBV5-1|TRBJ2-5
CASSLGLAETQYF
TGCGCCAGCAGCTTGGGGTTAGCAGAGACCCAGTACTTC
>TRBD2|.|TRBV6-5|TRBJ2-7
CASRRTSDIVYEQYF
TGTGCCAGCAGGCGGACTAGCGATATCGTCTACGAGCAGTACTTC
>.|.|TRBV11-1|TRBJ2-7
CASSATMEQYF
TGTGCCAGCAGCGCGACTATGGAGCAGTACTTC
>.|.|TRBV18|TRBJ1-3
CASSPPEEQNTIYF
TGTGCCAGCTCACCACCAGAGGAGCAAAACACCATATATTTT
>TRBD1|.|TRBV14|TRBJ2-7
CASSAQVRPGQGAYEQYF
TGTGCCAGCAGCGCCCAGGTTAGACCGGGACAGGGGGCTTACGAGCAGTACTTC
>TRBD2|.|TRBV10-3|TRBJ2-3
CAISIAGASTQYF
TGTGCCATCAGTATAGCGGGAGCATCTACGCAGTATTTT
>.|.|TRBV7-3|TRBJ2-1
CASGVARYNEQFF
TGTGCCAGCGGCGTTGCTAGGTACAATGAGCAGTTCTTC
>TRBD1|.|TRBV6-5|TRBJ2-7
CASRRGQGREQYF
TGTGCCAGCAGACGGGGACAGGGGAGAGAGCAGTACTTC
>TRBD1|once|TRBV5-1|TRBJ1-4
CASSLVGGGSTNEKLFF
TGCGCCAGCAGCTTGGTAGGAGGGGGCTCAACTAATGAAAAACTGTTTTTT
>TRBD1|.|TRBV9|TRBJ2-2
CASSVGTGGIGELFF
TGTGCCAGCAGCGTAGGGACAGGGGGCATCGGGGAGCTGTTTTTT
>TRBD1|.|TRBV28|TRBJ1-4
CASRLTGGNEKLFF
TGTGCCAGCAGATTAACAGGGGGTAATGAAAAACTGTTTTTT
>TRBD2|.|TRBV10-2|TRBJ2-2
CATRTSGTTGELFF
TGCGCCACCCGGACTAGCGGGACCACCGGGGAGCTGTTTTTT
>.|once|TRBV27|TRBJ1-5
CASSLFRGQPQHF
TGTGCCAGCAGTTTATTCAGGGGCCAGCCCCAGCATTTT
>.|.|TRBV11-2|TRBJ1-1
CASSLDGTEAFF
TGTGCCAGCAGCCTAGACGGGACAGAAGCTTTCTTT
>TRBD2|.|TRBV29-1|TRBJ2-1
CSVEASGRLYEQFF
TGCAGCGTTGAGGCTAGCGGGAGGTTGTATGAGCAGTTCTTC
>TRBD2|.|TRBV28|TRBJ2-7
CASSFPKAVIRSGSFYEQYF
TGTGCCAGCAGTTTCCCTAAAGCCGTAATCCGAAGCGGGAGTTTCTACGAGCAGTACTTC
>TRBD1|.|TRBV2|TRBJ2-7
CAIKGQTYEQYF
TGTGCCATCAAGGGACAGACCTACGAGCAGTACTTC
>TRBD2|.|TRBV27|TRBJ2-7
CASSLSGVTEQYF
TGTGCCAGCAGTTTAAGCGGGGTTACGGAGCAGTACTTC
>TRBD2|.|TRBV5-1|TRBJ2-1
CASSLRTSGRDYNEQFF
TGCGCCAGCAGCCTACGGACTAGCGGGAGGGACTACAATGAGCAGTTCTTC
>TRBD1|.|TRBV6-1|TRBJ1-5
CATNPRGLSNQPQHF
TGTGCCACCAACCCCAGGGGGCTTAGCAATCAGCCCCAGCATTTT
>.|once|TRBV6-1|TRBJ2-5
CASSAAETQYF
TGTGCCAGCAGTGCTGCGGAGACCCAGTACTTC
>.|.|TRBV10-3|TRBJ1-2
CAISDLEQGSLTNYGYTF
TGTGCCATCAGTGATCTAGAACAGGGTTCCTTAACTAACTATGGCTACACCTTC
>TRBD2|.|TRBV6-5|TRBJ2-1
CASSYRTSGTYNEQFF
TGTGCCAGCAGTTACAGGACTAGCGGGACCTACAATGAGCAGTTCTTC
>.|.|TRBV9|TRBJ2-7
CASSVGTSTHEQYF
TGTGCCAGCAGCGTAGGGACAAGTACCCACGAGCAGTACTTC
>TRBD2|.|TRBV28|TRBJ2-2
CASNPGLAGGTGELFF
TGTGCCAGCAATCCCGGACTAGCGGGAGGGACCGGGGAGCTGTTTTTT
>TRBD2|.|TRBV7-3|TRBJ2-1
CASSRGPAGNEQFF
TGTGCCAGCAGCCGAGGGCCAGCGGGAAATGAGCAGTTCTTC
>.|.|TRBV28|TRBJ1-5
CASSFPGANQPQHF
TGTGCCAGCAGTTTCCCAGGGGCTAATCAGCCCCAGCATTTT
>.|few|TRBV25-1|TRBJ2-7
CASSESGRLSYEQYF
TGTGCCAGCAGTGAAAGTGGCAGGTTATCCTACGAGCAGTACTTC
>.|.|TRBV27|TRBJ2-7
CASSTTPPYEQYF
TGTGCCAGCAGTACCACTCCCCCCTACGAGCAGTACTTC
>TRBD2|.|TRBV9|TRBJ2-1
CASSVAGGTYNEQFF
TGTGCCAGCAGCGTAGCCGGGGGGACCTACAATGAGCAGTTCTTC
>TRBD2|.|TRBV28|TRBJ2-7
CASSVRGLADLYEQYF
TGTGCCAGCAGTGTTCGGGGACTAGCGGACTTATACGAGCAGTACTTC
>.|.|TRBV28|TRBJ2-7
CASSPNSWGQSYEQYF
TGTGCCAGCAGCCCCAACTCGTGGGGGCAGTCCTACGAGCAGTACTTC
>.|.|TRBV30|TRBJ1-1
CAWQKEQVNTEAFF
TGTGCCTGGCAAAAGGAACAGGTGAACACTGAAGCTTTCTTT
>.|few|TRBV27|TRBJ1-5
CASSQGYSNQPQHF
TGTGCCAGCAGCCAGGGCTATAGCAATCAGCCCCAGCATTTT
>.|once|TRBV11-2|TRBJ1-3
CASSSTVSSGNTIYF
TGTGCCAGCAGCTCCACAGTCAGCTCTGGAAACACCATATATTTT
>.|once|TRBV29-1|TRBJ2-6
CSVVPKAPGANVLTF
TGCAGCGTTGTGCCCAAAGCACCTGGGGCCAACGTCCTGACTTTC